This passage covers 22 T cell receptor beta chains from one sample sequenced in a study of brain T cells in children with intractable seizures. The assay was immunoSEQ multiplex PCR, and TCRdb's table has in-frame clones only and misses some. Of around 100,000 clones listed, approximately 94% are singletons. Sequences were derived from peripheral blood, sampled at surgery. These receptors were obtained from a boy under two years old with hemimegalencephaly and intractable seizures.

This chain links TRBV19 with TRBJ1-3; D perhaps matches TRBD1 (5 bases). This CDR3 contains 14 residues. CDR1 and CDR2 from the germline V gene are LNHDA and SQIVND (reference sequence). V was shortened by 5 bases and J by 1 base, with 9 bases between the two germline ends. The CDR3, as DNA: TGTGCCAGTAGTCTAAGACAGTCTGGAAACACCATATATTTT. The encoded protein is CASSLRQSGNTIYF.

V usage is TRBV19 and J usage is TRBJ2-1, with 9 nucleotides matching TRBD1. This CDR3 is 13 amino acids long. V dropped 7 bases and J dropped 6; count of bases not matched to a gene: 4. Looked up from germline, CDR1 is LNHDA and CDR2 is SQIVND (reference sequence). This CDR3 reads CASTEGQGNEQFF. The CDR3 nucleotides read TGTGCCAGTACGGAGGGACAGGGCAATGAGCAGTTCTTC.

The CDR3 loop reads CASSPQGAGELFF. CDR3 in DNA: TGTGCCAGCAGTCCCCAGGGGGCCGGGGAGCTGTTTTTT. The J gene is TRBJ2-2, the V gene TRBV28, with 7 bases aligning to TRBD1. This CDR3 region has 13 residues. Germline V gene lookup returns CDR1 MDHEN and CDR2 SYDVKM. After removal of 5 bases from V and 6 bases from J, the junction contained 3 bases not matched to a gene.

The chain links TRBV6-5 to TRBJ2-3, with D uncertain. Trimming pared 8 bases from V and 3 bases from J, leaving 12 bases between. Per germline, CDR1 MNHEY and CDR2 SVGAGI. The length of the CDR3 is 13 residues. In nucleotides, the CDR3 is TGTGCCAGCTCGTGGCGGTTTACAGATACGCAGTATTTT. It yields the protein CASSWRFTDTQYF.

The rearrangement joins TRBV27 to TRBJ2-1; TRBD2 might be the D (6 bases). The CDR3 covers 16 residues. Germline V CDR1 and CDR2: MNHEY, SMNVEV (reference sequence). V was shortened by 4 bases and J by 4 bases, with 17 bases between the two germline ends. The CDR3 nucleotides are TGTGCCAGCAGTTACGGGGGTGGGGGAACTTACAATGAGCAGTTCTTC. As protein: CASSYGGGGTYNEQFF.

V and J are TRBV5-1 and TRBJ2-3, with 15 bases matching TRBD2. This CDR3 region has 18 residues. CDR1 is SGHRS and CDR2 is YFSETQ in the germline V gene. Trimming cost V 5 bases and J 0 bases; bases outside gene matches: 7. The CDR3 DNA sequence: TGCGCCAGCAGTTTAGGACTAGCGGGAGGGATTAGCACAGATACGCAGTATTTT. This translates into CASSLGLAGGISTDTQYF.

The chain recombines TRBV6-5 with TRBJ1-4; 7 positions match TRBD1. The CDR3 has 15 residues. The junction had 8 bases not matched to a gene; V was cut back by 8 bases and J by 2 bases. Germline V gives CDR1 MNHEY, CDR2 SVGAGI. Written as DNA, the CDR3 is TGTGCCAGCGCGTACAGGGGAGAGACTAATGAAAAACTGTTTTTT. It is translated as CASAYRGETNEKLFF.

This rearrangement joins TRBV27 to TRBJ1-6; 8 bases map to TRBD1. The CDR3 covers 16 residues. In germline, CDR1 is MNHEY, CDR2 SMNVEV (reference sequence). After removal of 6 bases from V and 9 bases from J, the junction contained 13 bases not matched to a gene. The DNA for the CDR3 is TGTGCCAGCAGCTTGCTGAGACAGGGGAATCGTTCACCCCTCCACTTT. Amino acids: CASSLLRQGNRSPLHF.

There are a few counts of this clone. V usage is TRBV7-9 and J usage is TRBJ1-1; the D is unclear. The V and J ends lost 5 bases and 1 base respectively, with 11 bases between them. Germline values: CDR1 SEHNR, CDR2 FQNEAQ (reference sequence). This CDR3 spans 14 amino acids. In DNA form, the CDR3 reads TGTGCCAGCAGCAGAAGGACCTCGAACACTGAAGCTTTCTTT. Its protein is CASSRRTSNTEAFF.

The chain links TRBV7-8 to TRBJ2-2, with a tentative D call TRBD1 (6 bases). Looked up from germline, CDR1 is SGHVS and CDR2 is FQNEAQ. Trimming took off 0 bases at V and 3 bases at J, with 11 bases between the two ends. The CDR3 covers 16 residues. The CDR3 sequence: CASSLATGWDTGELFF. CDR3 in DNA: TGTGCCAGCAGCTTAGCCACAGGGTGGGACACCGGGGAGCTGTTTTTT.

The rearrangement links TRBV6-6 to TRBJ2-7; possibly TRBD2 for D (5 bases). Trimming removed 6 bases at V and 3 bases at J, with 18 bases between. The CDR3 has 15 residues. Germline values: CDR1 MNHNY, CDR2 SVGAGI (reference sequence). This CDR3 reads CASSPRAGGYYEQYF. For the CDR3, the DNA is TGTGCCAGCAGCCCCCGGGCAGGAGGTTACTACGAGCAGTACTTC.

This CDR3 reads CASRPTDNYGYTF. Here the CDR3 DNA reads TGTGCCAGTAGACCGACAGATAACTATGGCTACACCTTC. The chain is built from TRBV19 and TRBJ1-2; D is possibly TRBD1 (5 bases). Trimming took off 6 bases at V and 1 base at J, with 9 bases between the two ends. This CDR3 is 13 amino acids long. From germline, CDR1 is LNHDA and CDR2 SQIVND (reference sequence).

This sequence joins TRBV10-1 and TRBJ2-7; 10 nucleotides line up with TRBD2. The CDR3 has 15 residues. Per the germline V gene, CDR1 is WNHNN and CDR2 is SYGVQD (reference sequence). J was trimmed by 3 bases and V by 2 bases; bases with no gene match: 4. The CDR3 spells CASSEGSGRYYEQYF. CDR3 nucleotides: TGCGCCAGCAGTGAGGGTAGCGGGAGGTACTACGAGCAGTACTTC.

Remarks on this clone: This sample includes further DNA sequences coding for the same CDR3. V usage is TRBV28 and J usage is TRBJ1-2, with a tentative D call TRBD1 (5 bases). The V end lost 2 bases, the J end lost 4 bases, and 8 bases lay between the germline ends. Germline loops: CDR1 MDHEN, CDR2 SYDVKM. The CDR3 covers 13 residues. CDR3 in amino acids: CASSLLGGYGYTF. The CDR3, as DNA: TGTGCCAGCAGTTTACTCGGGGGCTATGGCTACACCTTC.

J is TRBJ2-5 and V is TRBV5-6; D is ambiguous. V lost 4 bases and J 6 bases, leaving 13 bases between the germline ends. This CDR3 spans 13 amino acids. Germline V gene data show CDR1 as SGHDT and CDR2 as YYEEEE. The CDR3 spells CASSPFQRKTQYF. The CDR3 region has the DNA TGTGCCAGCAGCCCCTTCCAGAGGAAGACCCAGTACTTC.

The rearrangement joins TRBV6-6 to TRBJ2-3; D remains unclear. V lost 2 bases to trimming and J lost 2 bases, with 8 bases between them. CDR3 length: 14 residues. Germline V CDR1 and CDR2: MNHNY, SVGAGI (reference sequence). The CDR3 here is CASSYLGPTDTQYF. DNA of the CDR3: TGTGCCAGCAGTTACCTCGGACCCACAGATACGCAGTATTTT.

The gene calls are TRBV2 and TRBJ2-1, with TRBD2 identical over 14 bases. Germline CDR1 is SNHLY and CDR2 is FYNNEI. Trimming cost V 2 bases and J 5 bases; bases outside gene matches: 5. The CDR3 spans 17 residues. The CDR3 DNA is TGTGCCAGCAGTGAAAGAGGACTAGCGGGAGGCCACAATGAGCAGTTCTTC. Translating it yields CASSERGLAGGHNEQFF.

This chain links TRBV29-1 with TRBJ2-3, with TRBD2 identical over 10 bases. The CDR3 is 17 amino acids. J gave up 0 bases and V 5 bases, and 11 bases lay outside the gene matches. The germline gives CDR1 SQVTM, CDR2 ANQGSEA. In DNA form, the CDR3 reads TGCAGCGTTAGGAGTACTAGCGGGATTACTAGCACAGATACGCAGTATTTT. It codes for CSVRSTSGITSTDTQYF.

Turning to this clone: One end of the junction fails to match germline, which may point to a read error. The rearrangement links TRBV7-2 to TRBJ2-7; 10 bases are shared with TRBD2. Germline V gives CDR1 SGHTA, CDR2 FQGNSA. The CDR3 consists of 13 residues. Written as DNA, the CDR3 is TGTGCCAGCAGCTTAAACCTAGCGGGAGAGCGGTACTTC. This encodes CASSLNLAGERYF.

The J gene is TRBJ2-3, the V gene TRBV6-1; D remains unclear. Germline values: CDR1 MNHNS, CDR2 SASEGT. The CDR3 has 15 amino acids. With 2 bases removed from V and 4 bases from J, the gap between germline ends came to 13 bases. The CDR3 sequence: CASSEWEGLADTQYF. The CDR3 coding sequence is TGTGCCAGCAGTGAATGGGAAGGGTTGGCAGATACGCAGTATTTT.

The chain has TRBV3-1 (or the pseudogene TRBV3-2) and TRBJ2-7, with TRBD2 identical over 7 bases. CDR3 length: 17 amino acids. Germline CDR1 is LGHDT and CDR2 is YNNKEL (reference sequence). V lost 0 bases, J lost 0 bases, and 8 bases stayed unmatched. CDR3 coding DNA: TGTGCCAGCAGCCAAGAAGGAACTAGCGCGAGCTCCTACGAGCAGTACTTC. It translates to CASSQEGTSASSYEQYF.

This chain connects TRBV28 to TRBJ2-3; 11 nucleotides agree with TRBD2. The V segment lost 7 bases and the J segment 5 bases; nucleotides outside the gene matches: 5. Germline CDR1 reads MDHEN; CDR2 reads SYDVKM. This CDR3 region has 14 residues. CDR3: CASTTGTSGDTQYF. As DNA, the CDR3 is TGTGCCAGCACTACCGGGACTAGCGGAGATACGCAGTATTTT.